The 9 T cell receptor beta chains below come from one sample, sequenced in a study of T cell responses to AZD1222 COVID-19 vaccine. Using immunoSEQ multiplex PCR, the repertoire was profiled, and TCRdb retains in-frame clones only, with some absent. The table shows 160,000 or so clones, with approximately 90% occurring only once. The sample here was peripheral blood, taken on day 0 of AZD1222 vaccination. All receptors derive from an adult in good health.

V usage is TRBV27 and J usage is TRBJ1-5; D is uncertain. CDR3 size: 16 residues. Trimming stripped 0 bases from V and 6 bases from J, with 15 bases between. In germline, CDR1 is MNHEY, CDR2 SMNVEV (reference sequence). The CDR3 is CASSLSRGIGVQPQHF. In nucleotides, the CDR3 is TGTGCCAGCAGTTTATCTCGCGGGATAGGTGTTCAGCCCCAGCATTTT.

V gene TRBV6-4 combines with J gene TRBJ2-7; weak D call: TRBD2 (5 bases). This CDR3 is built from 14 residues. With 7 bases removed from V and 2 bases from J, the gap between germline ends came to 15 bases. Germline loops: CDR1 MRHNA, CDR2 SNTAGT. CDR3 protein: CASNRGRWTYEQYF. The CDR3 DNA reads TGTGCCAGCAATCGGGGTCGCTGGACCTACGAGCAGTACTTC.

The rearrangement joins TRBV27 to TRBJ1-1; TRBD1 agrees at 8 bases. V shed 5 bases, J shed 5 bases, and the junction held 7 bases outside the gene matches. The CDR3 extends over 14 amino acids. CDR1 and CDR2 from the germline V gene are MNHEY and SMNVEV (reference sequence). The CDR3: CASSPRQGWTEAFF. The CDR3 region has the DNA TGTGCCAGCAGTCCCCGACAGGGGTGGACTGAAGCTTTCTTT.

The rearrangement uses TRBV7-2 and TRBJ1-2; 8 nucleotides match TRBD1. Germline-derived CDR1 and CDR2 are SGHTA and FQGNSA. CDR3 length: 17 amino acids. The ends lost 3 bases at V and 0 bases at J; junction bases unmatched: 9. The CDR3 DNA reads as TGTGCCAGCAGCTTGCACATGACAGGGGCTACTAACTATGGCTACACCTTC. It encodes CASSLHMTGATNYGYTF.

This clone was recorded once. The chain joins TRBV28 to TRBJ2-1; the D call may be TRBD1 or TRBD2 (6 bases each). Looked up from germline, CDR1 is MDHEN and CDR2 is SYDVKM. The length of the CDR3 is 15 residues. V gave up 2 bases and J gave up 4 bases, with 12 bases separating them. The CDR3 nucleotides read TGTGCCAGCAGTTTAAGGGGGGTAGCTTACAATGAGCAGTTCTTC. Residues: CASSLRGVAYNEQFF.

The chain recombines TRBV19 with TRBJ1-2; D gene ambiguous. The ends were cut back, 1 base at V and 3 bases at J, with 9 bases in the middle. The germline gives CDR1 LNHDA, CDR2 SQIVND (reference sequence). This CDR3 is 14 amino acids long. This chain's CDR3 is CASSIGGQDYGYTF. In nucleotides, the CDR3 is TGTGCCAGTAGTATAGGAGGGCAGGACTATGGCTACACCTTC.

The chain has TRBV20-1 and TRBJ2-7; perhaps D is TRBD1 or TRBD2 (5 bases each). Germline CDR1 is DFQATT and CDR2 is SNEGSKA (reference sequence). Trimming pared 7 bases from V and 0 bases from J, leaving 7 bases between. The CDR3 consists of 11 residues. CDR3: CSVGTSYEQYF. CDR3 DNA: TGCAGTGTTGGGACCTCCTACGAGCAGTACTTC.

The chain couples TRBV18 to TRBJ1-1; D gene uncertain. The CDR3 is 14 residues long. The V and J ends lost 5 bases and 6 bases respectively, with 16 bases between them. Germline V CDR1 and CDR2: KGHSH, LQKENI. The CDR3 nucleotides read TGTGCCAGCTCAGGGAGATCGGGGTTCGCTGAAGCTTTCTTT. Translation gives CASSGRSGFAEAFF.

In its sample, this clone was seen once. V usage is TRBV4-3 and J usage is TRBJ2-1; weak D call: TRBD2 (5 bases). The germline V gene has CDR1 LGHNA and CDR2 YSLEER. Deletions cut 1 base from V and 3 bases from J, with 16 bases between. CDR3 size: 17 residues. The CDR3 is CASSQGVKRIHYNEQFF. In nucleotides, the CDR3 is TGCGCCAGCAGCCAAGGGGTAAAGCGGATACACTACAATGAGCAGTTCTTC.